Listed below are T cell receptor beta chains from one sample, sequenced in a study of CD4 T cells in relation to SARS-CoV-2 and coronaviruses. No antigen has been identified for these receptors. The protocol was immunoSEQ multiplex PCR, while the TCRdb copy is restricted to in-frame clones and leaves out a portion. Of about 29,000 clones in the sample, around three quarters were seen once. Sequenced input: CD4+ T cells from PBMCs, cultured in vitro. These receptors were obtained from a human donor in good health. The CDR3 runs from the conserved cysteine through the conserved F or W. D genes are given only for firm matches. Part of the rows lack a size; the others show once, few, many or a class for expanded clones.

V gene	clone size	D gene	J gene	CDR3 protein	CDR3 DNA
TRBV2	-	-	TRBJ2-3	CASTLTSTDTQYF	TGTGCCAGCACTTTGACTAGTACAGATACGCAGTATTTT
TRBV12-3/TRBV12-4	-	TRBD1	TRBJ2-7	CASSLQGAGEQYF	TGTGCCAGCAGTTTGCAGGGGGCGGGGGAGCAGTACTTC
TRBV19	-	-	TRBJ2-7	CASRVNQAPYEQYF	TGTGCCAGTAGGGTGAACCAGGCCCCCTACGAGCAGTACTTC
TRBV5-1	-	TRBD2	TRBJ2-4	CASTPAGAGNIQYF	TGCGCCAGCACTCCGGCGGGAGCCGGCAACATTCAGTACTTC
TRBV10-3	-	-	TRBJ1-1	CAISEQRAEAFF	TGTGCCATCAGTGAGCAGCGAGCAGAAGCTTTCTTT
TRBV7-8	-	TRBD1	TRBJ2-6	CASSSGVDRGRAGANVLTF	TGTGCCAGCAGCTCCGGCGTGGACAGGGGGCGGGCTGGGGCCAACGTCCTGACTTTC
TRBV7-9	-	-	TRBJ2-7	CASSLRGSYEQYF	TGTGCCAGCAGTTTAAGGGGCTCCTACGAGCAGTACTTC
TRBV14	-	-	TRBJ1-5	CASSQTENQPQHF	TGTGCCAGCAGCCAGACAGAAAATCAGCCCCAGCATTTT
TRBV13	-	-	TRBJ1-4	CASSLKAGAEKLFF	TGTGCCAGCAGCTTAAAGGCGGGGGCCGAAAAACTGTTTTTT
TRBV11-3	few	TRBD2	TRBJ2-3	CASSLVGGDADTQYF	TGTGCCAGCAGCTTAGTCGGGGGGGATGCGGATACGCAGTATTTT
TRBV2	-	TRBD1	TRBJ1-5	CASSEGQTNQPQHF	TGTGCCAGCAGTGAGGGACAGACCAATCAGCCCCAGCATTTT
TRBV3-1/TRBV3-2	few	-	TRBJ2-2	CASSQWSGELFF	TGTGCCAGCAGCCAATGGTCCGGGGAGCTGTTTTTT
TRBV11-1	-	-	TRBJ2-3	CASDGGGPSGDTQYF	TGTGCCAGCGATGGAGGTGGGCCGAGTGGAGATACGCAGTATTTT
TRBV11-2	-	-	TRBJ2-7	CASSPTGIGQYF	TGTGCCAGCAGCCCCACAGGAATCGGGCAGTACTTC
TRBV9	once	-	TRBJ2-2	CASSGEQGLVAPNTGELFF	TGTGCCAGCAGCGGAGAACAGGGTTTAGTAGCGCCGAACACCGGGGAGCTGTTTTTT
TRBV2	-	-	TRBJ2-1	CASRDPRTYNEQFF	TGTGCCAGCAGGGACCCAAGAACCTACAATGAGCAGTTCTTC
TRBV3-1/TRBV3-2	-	-	TRBJ2-7	CASSQDPGAGSEQYF	TGTGCCAGCAGCCAAGATCCCGGGGCAGGGAGCGAGCAGTACTTC
TRBV7-2	-	-	TRBJ2-7	CASSLGPDYEQYF	TGTGCCAGCAGCTTAGGACCGGATTACGAGCAGTACTTC
TRBV7-2	-	-	TRBJ2-5	CASSLETGTLEETQYF	TGTGCCAGCAGCTTAGAGACCGGGACGTTGGAGGAGACCCAGTACTTC
TRBV4-2	-	TRBD2	TRBJ2-1	CASSQGMTSHSYNEQFF	TGTGCCAGCAGCCAAGGGATGACTAGCCACTCCTACAATGAGCAGTTCTTC
TRBV7-2	-	TRBD1	TRBJ2-5	CASSLVGTGGGETQYF	TGTGCCAGCAGCTTAGTCGGGACAGGAGGGGGGGAGACCCAGTACTTC
TRBV3-1/TRBV3-2	-	-	TRBJ2-7	CASSQETGVYF	TGTGCCAGCAGCCAAGAGACGGGGGTCTACTTC
TRBV9	-	-	TRBJ2-1	CASSPQIPGIYNEQFF	TGTGCCAGCAGCCCTCAAATCCCCGGAATCTACAATGAGCAGTTCTTC
TRBV7-2	-	TRBD1	TRBJ1-5	CASSPGQGKPQHF	TGTGCCAGCAGCCCTGGACAGGGGAAGCCCCAGCATTTT
TRBV7-3	-	-	TRBJ2-3	CATGRGTRGDTQYF	TGTGCCACCGGCCGCGGCACAAGGGGGGATACGCAGTATTTT
TRBV11-2	-	-	TRBJ2-1	CASSFEPLSYNEQFF	TGTGCCAGCAGCTTTGAACCCCTCTCCTACAATGAGCAGTTCTTC
TRBV7-9	-	-	TRBJ2-3	CASSLSKDTQYF	TGTGCCAGCAGCTTATCGAAAGATACGCAGTATTTT
TRBV2	-	-	TRBJ1-4	CASSDRGGGEKLFF	TGTGCCAGCAGTGATAGGGGAGGGGGTGAAAAACTGTTTTTT
TRBV7-2	-	-	TRBJ2-3	CASSPQRATVGDTQYF	TGTGCCAGCAGCCCCCAGAGGGCGACTGTCGGAGATACGCAGTATTTT
TRBV14	-	TRBD2	TRBJ2-5	CASRPSGSLETQYF	TGTGCCAGCAGGCCTAGCGGGAGTCTGGAGACCCAGTACTTC
TRBV9	-	TRBD2	TRBJ2-3	CASSVAIGLAGPSDTQYF	TGTGCCAGCAGCGTAGCTATAGGACTAGCGGGCCCTTCAGATACGCAGTATTTT
TRBV6-6	-	-	TRBJ1-3	CASRDRVSGNTIYF	TGTGCCAGCAGAGACCGGGTTTCTGGAAACACCATATATTTT
TRBV7-2	-	-	TRBJ2-2	CASSLDREVALTGELFF	TGTGCCAGCAGCTTAGACAGGGAAGTCGCACTGACCGGGGAGCTGTTTTTT
TRBV5-1	-	TRBD1	TRBJ2-3	CASSFGQGADTQYF	TGCGCCAGCAGCTTTGGGCAGGGGGCAGATACGCAGTATTTT
TRBV27	-	TRBD1	TRBJ1-1	CASNPGQGALNTEAFF	TGTGCCAGCAATCCAGGCCAGGGGGCTTTGAACACTGAAGCTTTCTTT
TRBV7-9	-	TRBD2	TRBJ2-7	CASSLVPSGARVYEQYF	TGTGCCAGCAGCTTAGTTCCTAGCGGGGCGCGGGTCTACGAGCAGTACTTC
TRBV16	-	TRBD2	TRBJ2-1	CASSQSSGKYNEQFF	TGTGCCAGCAGCCAATCTAGCGGGAAATACAATGAGCAGTTCTTC
TRBV14	-	TRBD2	TRBJ2-1	CASSPGLARGQFF	TGTGCCAGCAGCCCCGGACTAGCTAGAGGGCAGTTCTTC
TRBV19	-	TRBD2	TRBJ2-3	CASSPGLAGGRGDTQYF	TGTGCCAGTAGTCCGGGACTAGCGGGAGGGAGGGGAGATACGCAGTATTTT
TRBV3-1/TRBV3-2	-	-	TRBJ2-7	CASSQDLGGGPYEQYF	TGTGCCAGCAGCCAAGATCTTGGAGGGGGGCCCTACGAGCAGTACTTC
TRBV6-5	-	-	TRBJ2-5	CASSYGGQGSQETQYF	TGTGCCAGCAGTTACGGGGGTCAGGGGTCCCAAGAGACCCAGTACTTC